Listed here are 25 T cell receptor beta chains from one sample, sequenced in a study of control samples from healthy donors and cancer patients. Profiling relied on immunoSEQ multiplex PCR, and the TCRdb table lists in-frame clones only, not all of them. The repertoire holds approximately 150,000 clones, with roughly 93% as singletons. Sequenced input: blood. These receptors originate from a man aged 18-30 years in good health.

This clone has only a few counts. The chain combines TRBV19 with TRBJ2-5, with D hard to call. V was cut by 2 bases and J by 1 base, with 14 bases left in between. Germline lookup yields CDR1 LNHDA and CDR2 SQIVND (reference sequence). The CDR3 covers 16 residues. As DNA, the CDR3 is TGTGCCAGTAGTATACAAGTTGGGGATGGCCAAGAGACCCAGTACTTC. Amino acid sequence: CASSIQVGDGQETQYF.

The gene calls are TRBV19 and TRBJ1-3; 7 nucleotides line up with TRBD1. Germline assignment: CDR1 LNHDA and CDR2 SQIVND (reference sequence). The length of the CDR3 is 14 residues. With 9 bases clipped from V and 3 bases from J, the junction kept 8 bases outside the gene matches. The CDR3 spells CASPTGSDGNTIYF. CDR3 nucleotide sequence: TGTGCCAGCCCGACAGGGTCCGATGGAAACACCATATATTTT.

This chain connects TRBV11-3 to TRBJ2-1; D is uncertain. This CDR3 is 16 amino acids long. The V gene lost 1 base and the J gene lost 0 bases, with 10 bases spanning the gap. Germline loops: CDR1 SGHNT, CDR2 YENEEA. The CDR3 DNA reads as TGTGCCAGCAGCTTAGCGTGGGAAAGCTCCTACAATGAGCAGTTCTTC. Residues: CASSLAWESSYNEQFF.

This chain links TRBV12-5 with TRBJ1-1, with 7 bases aligning to TRBD1. The CDR3 length is 14 residues. CDR1 LGHNT and CDR2 FRNRAP come from the germline V gene. The junction had 4 bases not matched to a gene; V was cut back by 5 bases and J by 1 base. CDR3 residues: CASGTGTANTEAFF. CDR3 sequence (DNA): TGTGCTAGTGGTACCGGGACAGCGAACACTGAAGCTTTCTTT.

This clone was seen just once. This chain connects TRBV7-9 to TRBJ2-1; no reliable D call. The CDR3 has 13 amino acids. Trimming left V 2 bases short and J 3 bases short, with 5 bases between. Germline V gene sequence: CDR1 SEHNR, CDR2 FQNEAQ (reference sequence). The CDR3 is CASSLSGYNEQFF. The DNA for the CDR3 is TGTGCCAGCAGCTTATCAGGCTACAATGAGCAGTTCTTC.

The CDR3 DNA follows: TGTGCCAGCAGGGCGGTGGGGCTTAATGAAAAACTGTTTTTT. It codes for CASRAVGLNEKLFF. This chain connects TRBV11-2 to TRBJ1-4; D may be TRBD1 (5 bases). The length of the CDR3 is 14 residues. V lost 6 bases and J 4 bases, leaving 12 bases between the germline ends. Germline lookup yields CDR1 SGHAT and CDR2 FQNNGV.

This clone was observed a single time. This chain links TRBV28 with TRBJ1-2, with no clear D. The CDR3 totals 13 residues. Germline CDR1 and CDR2: MDHEN and SYDVKM. V was pared by 11 bases and J by 8 bases, with 21 bases between. CDR3 coding DNA: TGTGCCGGAACCTCAGGTCTGGCTGGAGGCTACACCTTC. This translates into CAGTSGLAGGYTF.

This chain connects TRBV5-5 to TRBJ1-2; no clear D. Germline V gene sequence: CDR1 SGHKS, CDR2 YYEKEE (reference sequence). The V and J ends lost 0 bases and 5 bases respectively, with 11 bases between them. This CDR3 contains 14 residues. The CDR3 bases are TGTGCCAGCAGCTTGGATCTGGGCTCATATGGCTACACCTTC. The encoded protein is CASSLDLGSYGYTF.

The gene calls are TRBV27 and TRBJ2-1; D not resolved. This CDR3 spans 13 amino acids. Germline V gene lookup returns CDR1 MNHEY and CDR2 SMNVEV (reference sequence). V lost 2 bases, J lost 4 bases, and 6 bases lay in between. CDR3 region: CASSLRAYNEQFF. CDR3 DNA: TGTGCCAGCAGTTTAAGGGCTTACAATGAGCAGTTCTTC.

Worth noting for this clone: Other DNA sequences in the same sample also yield this CDR3. V usage is TRBV18 and J usage is TRBJ2-7; D might be TRBD2 (6 bases). The germline V and J ends were trimmed by 3 bases and 4 bases, with 16 bases remaining between them. This CDR3 is built from 15 residues. Germline loops: CDR1 KGHSH, CDR2 LQKENI. CDR3: CASSPAGTAGYEQYF. CDR3 nucleotides: TGTGCCAGCTCACCGGCGGGGACCGCCGGGTACGAGCAGTACTTC. Combining the CDR3 with reference TRBV18 and TRBJ2-7 gives the whole variable domain NAGVMQNPRHLVRRRGQEARLRCSPMKGHSHVYWYRQLPEEGLKFMVYLQKENIIDESGMPKERFSAEFPKEGPSILRIQQVVRGDSAAYFCASSPAGTAGYEQYFGPGTRLTVT.

This chain uses TRBV28 with TRBJ1-1, with TRBD1 matching 7 bases. V was clipped by 2 bases and J by 5 bases; unmatched bases: 8. This CDR3 spans 15 amino acids. Germline assignment: CDR1 MDHEN and CDR2 SYDVKM. The CDR3 DNA reads as TGTGCCAGCAGTTTACCGACAGGGTTATGGACTGAAGCTTTCTTT. Translating it yields CASSLPTGLWTEAFF.

The chain uses TRBV7-2 and TRBJ2-3; D call uncertain. Trimming left V 5 bases short and J 3 bases short, with 15 bases between. From germline, CDR1 is SGHTA and CDR2 FQGNSA. The CDR3 has 15 residues. The CDR3: CASSPQSPQTDTQYF. The CDR3 nucleotides read TGTGCCAGCAGCCCCCAATCCCCCCAAACAGATACGCAGTATTTT.

The V call is TRBV3-1 (or the pseudogene TRBV3-2), the J call TRBJ2-1; D may match TRBD1 or TRBD2 (5 bases each). Germline CDR1 LGHDT, CDR2 YNNKEL (reference sequence). The CDR3 is 15 amino acids. Trimming took 4 bases from V and 8 from J, leaving 18 bases between them. This CDR3 reads CASSPDSGQRYEQFF. CDR3 in DNA: TGTGCCAGCAGCCCCGACAGTGGCCAGCGGTATGAGCAGTTCTTC.

The rearrangement uses TRBV6-5 and TRBJ1-2; D call uncertain. Germline CDR1 is MNHEY and CDR2 is SVGAGI. V dropped 7 bases and J dropped 6 bases, with 18 bases sitting between them. The CDR3 is 14 residues long. This CDR3 is CASTSHGPSDGYTF. The CDR3 bases are TGTGCCAGCACCTCACACGGACCTTCCGATGGCTACACCTTC.

The gene calls are TRBV27 and TRBJ2-1, with 12 bases aligning to TRBD2. Germline CDR1 MNHEY, CDR2 SMNVEV (reference sequence). The CDR3 is 15 residues long. The trim removed 7 bases at V and 9 bases at J, leaving 10 bases unmatched. As DNA, the CDR3 is TGTGCCAGCACCCCTGGGGCTAGCGGGAGGGGTGAGCAGTTCTTC. It encodes CASTPGASGRGEQFF.

J is TRBJ2-2 and V is TRBV19; D not resolved. The germline V gene has CDR1 LNHDA and CDR2 SQIVND (reference sequence). V gave up 3 bases and J gave up 5 bases, with 19 bases separating them. CDR3 length: 17 amino acids. Written as DNA, the CDR3 is TGTGCCAGTAGTATCCCCCCGGCGACAATCCTAACCGGGGAGCTGTTTTTT. Its translation is CASSIPPATILTGELFF.

The chain employs TRBV7-9 and TRBJ1-2, with D perhaps TRBD1 (6 bases). From germline, CDR1 is SEHNR and CDR2 FQNEAQ (reference sequence). Between the trimmed V and J ends, which lost 5 bases and 4 bases, there was a span of 11 bases. The CDR3 is made up of 13 amino acids. The CDR3 bases are TGTGCCAGCAGCCTAGGACAGACCTATGGCTACACCTTC. Translated, it gives CASSLGQTYGYTF.

This chain connects TRBV27 to TRBJ2-7, with D perhaps matching TRBD1 or TRBD2 (5 bases each). The CDR3 covers 16 residues. Germline CDR1 is MNHEY and CDR2 is SMNVEV (reference sequence). V was pared by 6 bases and J by 2 bases, with 20 bases between. The CDR3 coding sequence is TGTGCCAGCAGCCGCGGGCTAACGGGGCTAGCCTACGAGCAGTACTTC. Protein product: CASSRGLTGLAYEQYF.

This clone was counted a single time. This chain connects TRBV5-8 to TRBJ2-4; D may be TRBD1 or TRBD2 (5 bases each). Trimming removed 2 bases at V and 6 bases at J, with 15 bases between. Per germline, CDR1 SGHTS and CDR2 YDEGEE. The CDR3 contains 15 residues. CDR3 region: CASSFFGAELNIQYF. The DNA for the CDR3 is TGTGCCAGCAGCTTCTTCGGGGCAGAGCTAAACATTCAGTACTTC.

The table lists this clone with a count of one. This CDR3 is CASSFNTGSWVGYTF. DNA for the CDR3: TGTGCCAGCAGCTTTAATACAGGGTCCTGGGTCGGCTACACCTTC. The chain combines TRBV7-2 with TRBJ1-2; a possible D gene is TRBD1 (6 bases). Trimming removed 3 bases from V and 8 bases from J, with 19 bases in between. Germline loops: CDR1 SGHTA, CDR2 FQGNSA. This CDR3 has 15 amino acids.

This clone has a handful of counts. The CDR3 DNA reads TGTGCCAGTAGTATAGCCCCTGACGGGTCCTACGAGCAGTACTTC. Its protein product is CASSIAPDGSYEQYF. V usage is TRBV19 and J usage is TRBJ2-7; D not resolved. Germline CDR1 and CDR2: LNHDA and SQIVND (reference sequence). Trimming removed 1 base at V and 1 base at J, with 11 bases between. This CDR3 comprises 15 residues.

This clone was found once. The rearrangement joins TRBV28 to TRBJ2-1; TRBD2 agrees at 8 bases. The germline CDR1 and CDR2 sequences are MDHEN and SYDVKM. CDR3 length equals 14 residues. Trimming removed 3 bases from V and 15 bases from J; junction bases left unmatched: 13. The CDR3 loop reads CASSFRAGGGGTFF. CDR3 coding DNA: TGTGCCAGCAGTTTTCGGGCGGGAGGCGGTGGTACGTTCTTC.

Details on this clone: Other DNA sequences in this sample translate to the same CDR3. The genes are TRBV3-1 (or the pseudogene TRBV3-2) and TRBJ1-1; D is unresolved. This CDR3 has 13 amino acids. V lost 3 bases, J lost 5 bases, and 10 bases lay in between. Germline V lookup: CDR1 LGHDT, CDR2 YNNKEL (reference sequence). The CDR3 spells CASSQVGGTEAFF. The DNA for the CDR3 is TGTGCCAGCAGCCAGGTGGGAGGGACTGAAGCTTTCTTT.

The V call is TRBV29-1, the J call TRBJ1-1; possibly TRBD1 for D (5 bases). CDR1 is SQVTM and CDR2 is ANQGSEA in the germline V gene. The CDR3 contains 12 residues. Trimming cost V 6 bases and J 1 base, with 9 bases left between them. In nucleotides, the CDR3 is TGCAGCGTAACCACAGGGAACACTGAAGCTTTCTTT. This encodes CSVTTGNTEAFF.

The CDR3: CASSEDQGAWAEAFF. CDR3 in DNA: TGTGCCAGCAGTGAAGATCAGGGGGCGTGGGCTGAAGCTTTCTTT. The J gene is TRBJ1-1, the V gene TRBV6-1, with 8 bases lining up with TRBD1. V lost 1 base, J lost 6 bases, and 7 bases stayed unmatched. Per the germline V gene, CDR1 is MNHNS and CDR2 is SASEGT. The CDR3 sequence is 15 residues long.